One and the same sample provided the 27 T cell receptor beta chains below, sequenced in a study of T cells in Graves' hyperthyroidism and ophthalmopathy. Amplification of TCR beta CDR3 regions was performed using RNA transcripts as template. First-round RT-PCR of the TCR CDR3 relied on the HTBI primer set. TCRdb processed the multiplex PCR reads anew with MiXCR; each CDR3 protein has one entry. The sample yields roughly 840,000 distinct CDR3 sequences, about two fifths seen once. The specimen was blood. The receptors derive from a man aged 18-30 years with Graves' hyperthyroidism.

In its sample, this clonotype was seen a few times. CDR3 nucleotide sequence: TGTGCCAGCAGCCTAGGGGTAGGGGCCGGGGAGCTGTTTTTT. Protein sequence: CASSLGVGAGELFF. The rearrangement links TRBV5-6 to TRBJ2-2; the D gene is possibly TRBD1 (5 bases). The CDR3 is 14 amino acids. The germline CDR1 and CDR2 sequences are SGHDT and YYEEEE. Trimming shortened V by 4 bases and J by 6 bases, and 13 bases separated the two germline ends.

The chain carries TRBV20-1 and TRBJ2-5; the D call may be TRBD1 or TRBD2 (6 bases each). The end of the DNA is better explained by TRBJ2-1, so the J call may be wrong. The CDR3 spans 10 residues. Germline V gene lookup returns CDR1 DFQATT and CDR2 SNEGSKA (reference sequence). The CDR3 spells CSAPGAEQFF. CDR3 nucleotide sequence: TGCAGTGCCCCGGGGGCTGAGCAGTTCTTC.

V is TRBV7-9 and J is TRBJ2-7, with 9 positions matching TRBD1. The V segment lost 4 bases and the J segment 5 bases; nucleotides outside the gene matches: 9. Per germline, CDR1 SEHNR and CDR2 FQNEAQ (reference sequence). There are 15 residues in the CDR3. CDR3 nucleotide sequence: TGTGCCAGCAGCTCGTACAGGGGGCCTAATAACGAGCAGTACTTC. It encodes CASSSYRGPNNEQYF.

CDR3 loop: CASSKGSTNYGYTF. In DNA form, the CDR3 reads TGTGCCAGTAGTAAGGGGTCTACTAACTATGGCTACACCTTC. The chain has TRBV10-3 and TRBJ1-2; a possible D gene is TRBD1 (5 bases). Germline CDR1 ENHRY, CDR2 SYGVKD. V shed 10 bases and J shed 0 bases, with 15 bases lying between them. This CDR3 spans 14 amino acids.

This clonotype occurred a few times. This chain connects TRBV29-1 to TRBJ2-7; a weak D match, TRBD2 (6 bases). V lost 7 bases and J lost 1, with 23 bases in between. Per germline, CDR1 SQVTM and CDR2 ANQGSEA. CDR3 length: 16 amino acids. The CDR3 coding sequence is TGCAGCGCCCGAGTCCATAACTCGGGGGTGTCCTACGAGCAGTACTTC. Translating it yields CSARVHNSGVSYEQYF.

This clonotype was seen only a few times. This chain joins TRBV5-5 and TRBJ2-7, with D possibly being TRBD1 (6 bases). The CDR3 runs to 16 residues. V lost 4 bases, J lost 6 bases, and 23 bases lay in between. Germline CDR1 is SGHKS and CDR2 is YYEKEE (reference sequence). The CDR3 sequence: CASSQDKGVGRIEQYF. The DNA for the CDR3 is TGTGCCAGCAGCCAAGACAAGGGGGTGGGTAGGATCGAGCAGTACTTC. Looking up the rest from reference TRBV5-5 and TRBJ2-7 gives the full variable domain: DAGVTQSPTHLIKTRGQQVTLRCSPISGHKSVSWYQQVLGQGPQFIFQYYEKEERGRGNFPDRFSARQFPNYSSELNVNALLLGDSALYLCASSQDKGVGRIEQYFGPGTRLTVT.

This clonotype was detected only a few times. The junction departs from the called germline gene at one end, perhaps through a read error. The chain couples TRBV10-3 to TRBJ1-1; D ambiguous. Germline CDR1 and CDR2: ENHRY and SYGVKD. This CDR3 region has 15 residues. CDR3 sequence: CASSAGGFGDTEAFF. In DNA, the CDR3 is TGTGCCAGCAGTGCGGGAGGGTTTGGGGACACTGAAGCTTTCTTT.

The chain uses TRBV12-3 or TRBV12-4 and TRBJ1-2; tentative D call: TRBD1 (5 bases). The length of the CDR3 is 14 residues. V was trimmed by 3 bases and J by 4 bases, leaving 12 bases between them. The DNA of the CDR3 is TGTGCCAGCAGTTTGGCAGGGTGGCTCTATGGCTACACCTTC. This gives the protein CASSLAGWLYGYTF.

This sequence joins TRBV11-3 and TRBJ2-7; D is unresolved. From germline, CDR1 is SGHNT and CDR2 YENEEA. V dropped 4 bases and J dropped 9 bases, with 13 bases sitting between them. The CDR3 extends over 12 amino acids. In DNA form, the CDR3 reads TGTGCCAGCAGCTCCGCTAAACCGTGGCAGTACTTC. This encodes CASSSAKPWQYF.

In its sample, this clonotype was seen a few times. The rearrangement uses TRBV15 and TRBJ2-7, with 7 bases matching TRBD2. Unmatched junction bases numbered 18, after V lost 5 bases and J lost 5 bases. The CDR3 runs to 17 residues. CDR1 is LNHNV and CDR2 is YYDKDF in the germline V gene (reference sequence). The CDR3 region has the DNA TGTGCCACCAGCGCCCGCGGCCCGGGGGGTTCCAACCACGAGCAGTACTTC. Protein product: CATSARGPGGSNHEQYF.

The chain joins TRBV7-3 to TRBJ2-6; no clear D gene. V shed 8 bases and J shed 4 bases, with 9 bases lying between them. Germline V CDR1 and CDR2: SGHTA, FQGTGA. CDR3 length: 13 residues. The CDR3 DNA reads as TGTGCCAGCCGGATGGCGGGGGCCAACGTCCTGACTTTC. As protein: CASRMAGANVLTF.

The chain's CDR3 is CASSRTRSGNTIYF. CDR3 coding DNA: TGCGCCAGCAGCCGGACTCGCTCTGGAAACACCATATATTTT. This sequence joins TRBV4-3 and TRBJ1-3; D ambiguous. The CDR3 runs 14 residues. The germline gives CDR1 LGHNA, CDR2 YSLEER. V was cut by 4 bases and J by 0 bases, with 7 bases left in between.

This chain joins TRBV4-3 and TRBJ2-7, with 7 bases that match TRBD2. Trimming removed 4 bases from V and 3 bases from J; junction bases left unmatched: 9. The CDR3 consists of 15 residues. The germline gives CDR1 LGHNA, CDR2 YSLEER. CDR3 sequence: CASSRGLAAYYEQYF. In nucleotides, the CDR3 is TGCGCCAGCAGCCGGGGCCTAGCGGCTTACTACGAGCAGTACTTC.

This clonotype was observed a handful of times. The chain recombines TRBV6-5 with TRBJ1-1; no firm D call. V was trimmed by 0 bases and J by 6 bases, leaving 14 bases between them. Germline V gene data show CDR1 as MNHEY and CDR2 as SVGAGI. This CDR3 spans 15 amino acids. CDR3 loop: CASSYSTRALAEAFF. The CDR3 DNA reads as TGTGCCAGCAGTTACTCCACACGGGCACTCGCTGAAGCTTTCTTT.

The table lists this clonotype with a count of one. J is TRBJ1-2 and V is TRBV10-3; a weak D match, TRBD1 (5 bases). This CDR3 contains 15 residues. Trimming shortened V by 0 bases and J by 2 bases, and 10 bases separated the two germline ends. Germline V lookup: CDR1 ENHRY, CDR2 SYGVKD. The chain's CDR3 is CAISESTVKNYGYTF. The CDR3 DNA follows: TGTGCCATCAGTGAGTCGACAGTAAAAAACTATGGCTACACCTTC.

The chain recombines TRBV29-1 with TRBJ1-2; 10 bases align to TRBD1. The germline V gene has CDR1 SQVTM and CDR2 ANQGSEA. With V trimmed by 5 bases and J by 6 bases, 12 bases remained unmatched. The CDR3 length is 15 residues. The CDR3 coding sequence is TGCAGCGTTCAGACAGGGGGCGCGGACGAAGATGGCTACACCTTC. Translated, it gives CSVQTGGADEDGYTF. Using reference TRBV29-1 and TRBJ1-2 for the parts outside the CDR3, the full variable domain is SAVISQKPSRDICQRGTSLTIQCQVDSQVTMMFWYRQQPGQSLTLIATANQGSEATYESGFVIDKFPISRPNLTFSTLTVSNMSPEDSSIYLCSVQTGGADEDGYTFGSGTRLTVV.

The gene calls are TRBV13 and TRBJ2-7; 14 nucleotides match TRBD2. The length of the CDR3 is 16 residues. Germline V gene lookup returns CDR1 PRHDT and CDR2 FYEKMQ (reference sequence). The V segment lost 3 bases and the J segment 4 bases; nucleotides outside the gene matches: 5. The CDR3 spells CASSFSGLAGGYEQYF. The CDR3 DNA follows: TGTGCCAGCAGCTTCTCCGGACTAGCGGGAGGATACGAGCAGTACTTC.

The chain links TRBV7-2 to TRBJ2-3; 9 positions match TRBD2. This CDR3 has 15 amino acids. The ends lost 2 bases at V and 5 bases at J; junction bases unmatched: 5. Germline V gene data show CDR1 as SGHTA and CDR2 as FQGNSA. CDR3 in amino acids: CASSLLLAGRDTQYF. CDR3 in DNA: TGTGCCAGCAGCTTATTACTAGCGGGTAGAGATACGCAGTATTTT.

The CDR3 here is CSARQGGSDGYTF. CDR3 nucleotides: TGCAGCGCTCGACAGGGAGGTAGTGATGGCTACACCTTC. The genes are TRBV29-1 and TRBJ1-2; 7 nucleotides agree with TRBD1. Trimming removed 7 bases from V and 6 bases from J; junction bases left unmatched: 11. The CDR3 runs 13 residues. Germline-derived CDR1 and CDR2 are SQVTM and ANQGSEA. Drawing the rest from reference TRBV29-1 and TRBJ1-2, the complete variable domain is SAVISQKPSRDICQRGTSLTIQCQVDSQVTMMFWYRQQPGQSLTLIATANQGSEATYESGFVIDKFPISRPNLTFSTLTVSNMSPEDSSIYLCSARQGGSDGYTFGSGTRLTVV.

CDR3 loop: CASGSTGGFYGYTF. CDR3 DNA: TGTGCCAGCGGATCGACAGGGGGCTTCTATGGCTACACCTTC. V usage is TRBV25-1 and J usage is TRBJ1-2, with 10 nucleotides matching TRBD1. Germline-derived CDR1 and CDR2 are MGHDK and SYGVNS. V gave up 8 bases and J gave up 4 bases; unmatched junction bases: 7. The CDR3 covers 14 residues.

The genes are TRBV13 and TRBJ2-7; 7 nucleotides match TRBD1. Germline trimming cut 3 bases from V and 9 bases from J; bases unmatched to any gene: 14. The CDR3 is made up of 15 amino acids. Germline assignment: CDR1 PRHDT and CDR2 FYEKMQ (reference sequence). For the CDR3, the DNA is TGTGCCAGCAGCTTGGGACAGAGGGGATCGTATGGGCAGTACTTC. Translating gives CASSLGQRGSYGQYF.

In this sample, this clonotype turned up a few times. The junction differs from germline at one of its ends, possibly a read error. This chain links TRBV15 with TRBJ2-3; TRBD1 aligns across 9 bases. This CDR3 has 13 residues. Germline V CDR1 and CDR2: LNHNV, YYDKDF (reference sequence). As DNA, the CDR3 is TGTGCCACCAGCAGAGCTCAAGGACAGGGGCTGGATTTT. Amino acid sequence: CATSRAQGQGLDF.

This chain connects TRBV6-5 to TRBJ1-1; no clear D gene. The CDR3 extends over 14 amino acids. Germline-derived CDR1 and CDR2 are MNHEY and SVGAGI. Trimming pared 2 bases from V and 4 bases from J, leaving 11 bases between. The CDR3 here is CASSYGSWSTEAFF. The CDR3 DNA reads as TGTGCCAGCAGTTACGGCAGCTGGAGCACTGAAGCTTTCTTT.

This clonotype was observed at least ten times. The chain carries TRBV2 and TRBJ1-2; D gene unclear. CDR1 SNHLY and CDR2 FYNNEI come from the germline V gene. The length of the CDR3 is 12 residues. Trimming took off 9 bases at V and 4 bases at J, with 12 bases between the two ends. The CDR3 nucleotides are TGTGCCAGATTGAACGGTGGCTATGGCTACACCTTC. Translation gives CARLNGGYGYTF. The variable domain in full, completed from reference TRBV2 and TRBJ1-2, reads EPEVTQTPSHQVTQMGQEVILRCVPISNHLYFYWYRQILGQKVEFLVSFYNNEISEKSEIFDDQFSVERPDGSNFTLKIRSTKLEDSAMYFCARLNGGYGYTFGSGTRLTVV.

This clonotype was counted a single time. A much bigger clone sits one base away, suggesting this may be a read error. The chain combines TRBV14 with TRBJ2-6; D gene ambiguous. Germline V lookup: CDR1 SGHDN, CDR2 FVKESK. The CDR3 covers 16 residues. CDR3 protein: CACSPFLDAGANVLTF. CDR3 bases: TGTGCCTGCAGCCCCTTTCTAGACGCTGGGGCCAACGTCCTGACTTTC.

The J gene is TRBJ1-2, the V gene TRBV12-3 or TRBV12-4; D uncertain. The CDR3 loop spans 15 amino acids. Deletions cut 3 bases from V and 3 bases from J, with 14 bases between. CDR3 amino acids: CASSFRLYDHYGYTF. The CDR3 region has the DNA TGTGCCAGCAGTTTTCGGCTTTATGACCACTATGGCTACACCTTC.

The rearrangement uses TRBV5-1 and TRBJ2-7, with unresolved D. V was pared by 1 base and J by 1 base, with 9 bases between. Germline lookup yields CDR1 SGHRS and CDR2 YFSETQ. CDR3 length: 14 amino acids. CDR3 nucleotide sequence: TGCGCCAGCAGCTTGAGAGAATCATCCTACGAGCAGTACTTC. Protein sequence: CASSLRESSYEQYF.